This T cell receptor beta chain was retrieved from a study of shared clonotypes between healthy human individuals. The donors were all Caucasian adults (living in Nashville, Tennessee). At deep level, the assay was performed. Each subset's genomic DNA was split evenly across several immunoSEQ plates. In the original processing: ImmunoSEQ yielded junction-only sequences lacking quality scores, so filtering differed. The method was immunoSEQ multiplex PCR; TCRdb's version includes in-frame clones alone and lacks a portion of them. V and J calls and clone size are given by that table; D and trimming were obtained from the DNA. The profile shows approximately 1.4 million clones, approximately 98% of them singletons. The germline CDR1 and CDR2 sequences are SGHKS and YYEKEE (reference sequence). Trimming cost V 2 bases and J 8 bases, with 15 bases left between them. The CDR3 is 14 amino acids.

The chain has TRBV5-5 and TRBJ2-3; maybe TRBD1 (6 bases). The sequence was collected from a young man in good health. Sequencing input: naive CD4+ T cells sorted from blood. The subset was: CD45RA+ positively selected. The CDR3 DNA follows: TGTGCCAGCAGCTTTGGGGGCTCGATTGGTACGCAGTATTTT. Amino acids: CASSFGGSIGTQYF.